This paragraph reports one T cell receptor beta chain. These data originate in a study of blood T cell repertoires in COVID-19. The wider study: The origin of the acute and convalescent COVID-19 samples was the United States, Italy and Spain. PBMCs, B-cell-depleted T cells, or T cells provided the cDNA or gDNA that made up the material.

The ends lost 2 bases at V and 6 bases at J; junction bases unmatched: 9. CDR1 and CDR2 from the germline V gene are MNHEY and SVGAGI. The CDR3 is 16 amino acids. Under the authors' procedure: Amplification of reference gene primers was used by the study to estimate nucleated cell counts. The assay was immunoSEQ multiplex PCR, and TCRdb's table has in-frame clones only and misses some. The V and J calls and clone size were taken over from that table, and D and trimming were inferred from the DNA. The table includes about 15,000 clones, approximately 85% detected once. This sequence was found in an older man in a cohort sampled during active COVID-19. Sample: peripheral blood. The chain carries TRBV6-5 and TRBJ2-7, with 11 bases fitting TRBD1. The CDR3 spells CASSYPHGQGASEQYF. The CDR3 DNA reads as TGTGCCAGCAGTTACCCACATGGACAGGGGGCGAGCGAGCAGTACTTC.